The 4 T cell receptor beta chains below come from one sample, sequenced in a study of T-cell reconstitution after alpha-beta-depleted transplantation in children. Preparation of the TCRbeta library was carried out with unique molecular identifiers. In TCRdb, the PCR reads were re-called with MiXCR into one record per CDR3 protein. The repertoire holds around 240,000 distinct CDR3 sequences, 9.7% seen once, with about 5.4% in the top ten. The sample consisted of PBMCs from the stem cell graft donor, taken from the stem cell graft. Source of these receptors: a human donor who donated a stem cell graft to a child with SCID.

This clonotype was recorded at least ten times. The chain carries TRBV6-1 and TRBJ1-4; 7 positions agree with TRBD1. This CDR3 region has 14 residues. Germline loops: CDR1 MNHNS, CDR2 SASEGT. V lost 9 bases to trimming and J lost 5 bases; unmatched junction nucleotides: 9. Written as DNA, the CDR3 is TGTGCCAGTCCCGCACAGGGGCGGAATGAAAAACTGTTTTTT. This sequence encodes CASPAQGRNEKLFF.

As regards this clonotype: This may be a read error: a much more frequent sequence differs by one nucleotide. The CDR3 DNA sequence: TGCAGTGCTGGGGCCGGGACAGGCAATCAGCCCCAGCATTTT. Translating gives CSAGAGTGNQPQHF. V is TRBV20-1 and J is TRBJ1-5; 7 positions match TRBD1. There are 14 residues in the CDR3. V lost 5 bases and J lost 2; bases outside the gene matches: 6. Germline V lookup: CDR1 DFQATT, CDR2 SNEGSKA (reference sequence).

This clonotype was found many times. V and J are TRBV29-1 and TRBJ2-3; D remains unclear. The CDR3 totals 13 residues. With 3 bases removed from V and 5 bases from J, the gap between germline ends came to 12 bases. Germline CDR1 SQVTM, CDR2 ANQGSEA. CDR3 in DNA: TGCAGCGTTGAGGGTGGATCTGGAGATACGCAGTATTTT. Amino acids: CSVEGGSGDTQYF.

This clonotype was found many times. Here the CDR3 reads CASSVGLAGDTGELFF. For the CDR3, the DNA is TGTGCCAGCAGTGTAGGACTAGCGGGGGACACCGGGGAGCTGTTTTTT. V and J are TRBV2 and TRBJ2-2, with 13 bases lining up with TRBD2. The CDR3 runs to 16 residues. Trimming removed 4 bases from V and 3 bases from J; junction bases left unmatched: 2. Germline V lookup: CDR1 SNHLY, CDR2 FYNNEI.